This T cell receptor beta chain emerged from a study of tissue T cells after allogeneic stem cell transplantation (dated by TCRdb to the early 2020s). About the study as a whole: The study profiled TCR beta repertoires across many tissues from research autopsies of patients with and without GVHD, plus mouse models of GVHD. The human arm was conducted as a prospective observational study, and neither blinding nor randomization was performed.

From a lookup of the germline V gene, CDR1 and CDR2 are GKSSPN and SITVG. Deletion took 0 bases off V and 5 bases off J, with a span of 12 bases between the germline ends. The CDR3 goes from the cysteine to the phenylalanine over 14 residues. Of the CDR3's DNA, 39 bases were read; they are in frame from base 1. The investigation overall reported the following: Only a few T cell clones appeared in more than one patient, yet motif-based clustering showed tissue-specific repertoire signatures that were shared between patients. Within patients, how anatomically similar the tissues were was a key factor in shaping TCR repertoire composition, regardless of disease or transplant status. Sampling depth was acknowledged as a limitation, and the patient cohort was both small and clinically heterogeneous. Blood and spleen T cells captured only a limited portion of the TCR repertoire detected in tissues, in both patients and mice. Which tissue TCRs were alloreactive or antigen-specific was not determined in the study, and some of the clones might have been host cells that persisted.

Library preparation was by the immunoSEQ multiplex PCR assay. Adaptive Biotechnologies performed TCRbeta CDR3 sequencing at survey depth and reported CDR3 sequences, V/J genes, productive frequency, and template counts. TCR beta CDR3 regions were amplified from genomic DNA instead of RNA. The paper's data handling went like this. Jensen-Shannon divergence served to quantify pairwise repertoire overlap between tissues, with 0 meaning identical and 1 meaning complete divergence. Based on pairwise JSD values, tissues were grouped by single-linkage agglomerative hierarchical clustering, and the results were shown as dendrograms. All patient samples were analyzed with GLIPH2 using simulation_depth 1000, kmer_min_depth 3 and cdr3_length_cutoff 8, and only groups containing more than two unique CDR3s were kept. A standardized tissue-overlap score was calculated by extrapolating Jaccard GLIPH-group overlap across patients to a standard repertoire size of 1000 clones. Associations of diversity with clinical or experimental variables used linear mixed-effect models with tissue fixed effects and individual random effects. TCRdb carries this immuneACCESS record with in-frame sequences only. Its versions omit some clonotypes, under half of them owing to an unresolved V gene in the studies checked, with the rest unexplained. D and trimming were read from the DNA, whereas the V and J calls and clone size are those reported in that table. For this sample there are roughly 45,000 clones; around 67% appear just once. The top ten clones comprise about 0.71% of the sample.

Comment on this clone: Its antigen remains undetermined. Because this receptor comes from a mouse, its gene names and germline sequences follow the mouse reference. The read terminates 1 residue before the CDR3 end, so the remaining end is supplied by the germline J gene.

This sequence originates from a pool of C57BL/6 mice in good health. The sample comprised sorted cells pooled from one or two spleens. The chain joins TRBV31 to TRBJ2-5, with TRBD1 perhaps the D gene, on 5 matching bases. CDR3 bases read: TGTGCCTGGAGTCTAGCCCAGGGTAGAGACACCCAGTAC. The resulting protein is CAWSLAQGRDTQY. The full CDR3 reads CAWSLAQGRDTQYF.